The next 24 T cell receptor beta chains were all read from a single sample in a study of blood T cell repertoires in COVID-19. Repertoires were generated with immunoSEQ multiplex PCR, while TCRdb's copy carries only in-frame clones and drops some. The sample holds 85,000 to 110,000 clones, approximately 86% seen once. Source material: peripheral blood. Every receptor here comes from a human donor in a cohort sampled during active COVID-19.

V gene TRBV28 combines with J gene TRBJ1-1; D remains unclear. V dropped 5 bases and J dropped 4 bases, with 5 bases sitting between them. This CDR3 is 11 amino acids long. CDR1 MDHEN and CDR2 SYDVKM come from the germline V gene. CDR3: CASSLFTEAFF. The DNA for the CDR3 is TGTGCCAGCAGTCTGTTCACTGAAGCTTTCTTT.

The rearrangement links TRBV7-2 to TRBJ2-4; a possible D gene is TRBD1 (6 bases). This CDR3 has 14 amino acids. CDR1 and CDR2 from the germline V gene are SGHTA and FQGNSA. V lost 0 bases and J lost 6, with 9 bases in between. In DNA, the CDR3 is TGTGCCAGCAGCTTAGCGGCGGACAGAAACATTCAGTACTTC. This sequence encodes CASSLAADRNIQYF.

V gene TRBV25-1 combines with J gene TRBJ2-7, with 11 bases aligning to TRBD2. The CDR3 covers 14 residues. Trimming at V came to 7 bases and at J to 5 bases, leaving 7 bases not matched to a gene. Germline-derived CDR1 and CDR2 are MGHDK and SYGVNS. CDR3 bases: TGTGCCAGCACCCCTAGCGGGAGGTCCCACGAGCAGTACTTC. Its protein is CASTPSGRSHEQYF.

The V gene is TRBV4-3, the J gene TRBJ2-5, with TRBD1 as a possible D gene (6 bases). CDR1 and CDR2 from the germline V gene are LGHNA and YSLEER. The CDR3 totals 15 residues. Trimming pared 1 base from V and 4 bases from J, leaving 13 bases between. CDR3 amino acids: CASSQGLGAGETQYF. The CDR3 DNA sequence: TGCGCCAGCAGCCAAGGTCTGGGGGCAGGAGAGACCCAGTACTTC.

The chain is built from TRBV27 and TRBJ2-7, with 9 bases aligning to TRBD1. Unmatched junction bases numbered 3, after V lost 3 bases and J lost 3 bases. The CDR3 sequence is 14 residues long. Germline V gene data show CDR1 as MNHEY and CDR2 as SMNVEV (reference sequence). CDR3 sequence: CASSFRDRDYEQYF. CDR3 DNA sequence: TGTGCCAGCAGTTTCCGGGACAGGGACTACGAGCAGTACTTC.

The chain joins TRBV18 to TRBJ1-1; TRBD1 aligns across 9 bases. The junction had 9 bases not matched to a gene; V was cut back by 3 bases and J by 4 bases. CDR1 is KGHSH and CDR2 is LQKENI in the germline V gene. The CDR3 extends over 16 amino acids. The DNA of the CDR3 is TGTGCCAGCTCACCTCGTGACAGGGGGAGAAGCACTGAAGCTTTCTTT. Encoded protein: CASSPRDRGRSTEAFF.

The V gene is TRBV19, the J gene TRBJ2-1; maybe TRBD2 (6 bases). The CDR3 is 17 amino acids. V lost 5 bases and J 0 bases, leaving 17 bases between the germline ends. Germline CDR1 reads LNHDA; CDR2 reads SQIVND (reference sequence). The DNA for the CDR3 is TGTGCCAGTAGTCCCATAGCGGAAGTTAGCTCCTACAATGAGCAGTTCTTC. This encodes CASSPIAEVSSYNEQFF.

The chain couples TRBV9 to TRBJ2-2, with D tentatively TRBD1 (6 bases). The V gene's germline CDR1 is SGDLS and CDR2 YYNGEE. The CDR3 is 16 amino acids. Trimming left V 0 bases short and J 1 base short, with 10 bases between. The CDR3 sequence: CASSVAGGVNTGELFF. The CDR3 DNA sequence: TGTGCCAGCAGCGTAGCTGGGGGCGTGAACACCGGGGAGCTGTTTTTT.

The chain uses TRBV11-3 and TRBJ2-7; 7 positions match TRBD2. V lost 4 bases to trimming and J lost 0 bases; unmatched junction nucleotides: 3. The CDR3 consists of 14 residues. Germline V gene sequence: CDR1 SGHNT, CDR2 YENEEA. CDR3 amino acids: CASSSSGTSYEQYF. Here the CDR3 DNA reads TGTGCCAGCAGCTCGAGCGGGACCTCCTACGAGCAGTACTTC. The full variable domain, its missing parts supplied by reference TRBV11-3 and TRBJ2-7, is EAGVVQSPRYKIIEKKQPVAFWCNPISGHNTLYWYLQNLGQGPELLIRYENEEAVDDSQLPKDRFSAERLKGVDSTLKIQPAELGDSAVYLCASSSSGTSYEQYFGPGTRLTVT.

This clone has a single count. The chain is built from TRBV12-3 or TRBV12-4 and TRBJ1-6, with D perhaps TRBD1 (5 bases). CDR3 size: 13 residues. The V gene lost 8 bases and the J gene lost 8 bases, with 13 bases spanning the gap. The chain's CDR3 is CASGPGRYSPLHF. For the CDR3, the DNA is TGTGCCAGCGGTCCAGGGAGGTATTCACCCCTCCACTTT.

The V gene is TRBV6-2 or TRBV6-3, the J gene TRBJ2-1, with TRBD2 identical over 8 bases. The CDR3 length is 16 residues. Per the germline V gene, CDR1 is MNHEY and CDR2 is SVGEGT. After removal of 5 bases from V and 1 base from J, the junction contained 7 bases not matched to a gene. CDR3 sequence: CASSGAGVRSYNEQFF. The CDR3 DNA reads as TGTGCCAGCAGTGGAGCGGGAGTAAGATCCTACAATGAGCAGTTCTTC.

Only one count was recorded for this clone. This CDR3 reads CASSLSQGNEQYF. In DNA, the CDR3 is TGTGCCAGCAGTTTATCGCAGGGGAACGAGCAGTACTTC. The chain uses TRBV27 and TRBJ2-7; TRBD1 is a possible D gene (6 bases). Germline loops: CDR1 MNHEY, CDR2 SMNVEV (reference sequence). Trimming took off 0 bases at V and 5 bases at J, with 8 bases between the two ends. This CDR3 is 13 amino acids long.

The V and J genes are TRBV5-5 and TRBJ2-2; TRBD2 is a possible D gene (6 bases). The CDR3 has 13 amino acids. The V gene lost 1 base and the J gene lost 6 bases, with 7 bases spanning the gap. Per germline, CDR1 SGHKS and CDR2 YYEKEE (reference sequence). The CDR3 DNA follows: TGTGCCAGCAGCTTGTGGGGGGCCGGGGAGCTGTTTTTT. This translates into CASSLWGAGELFF.

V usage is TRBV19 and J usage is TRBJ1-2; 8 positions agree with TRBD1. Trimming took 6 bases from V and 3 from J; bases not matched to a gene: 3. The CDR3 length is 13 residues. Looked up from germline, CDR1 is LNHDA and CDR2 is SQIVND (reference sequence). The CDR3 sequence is CASSLDRDYGYTF. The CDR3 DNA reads TGTGCCAGTAGCCTGGACAGGGACTATGGCTACACCTTC. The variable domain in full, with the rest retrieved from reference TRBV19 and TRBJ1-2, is DGGITQSPKYLFRKEGQNVTLSCEQNLNHDAMYWYRQDPGQGLRLIYYSQIVNDFQKGDIAEGYSVSREKKESFPLTVTSAQKNPTAFYLCASSLDRDYGYTFGSGTRLTVV.

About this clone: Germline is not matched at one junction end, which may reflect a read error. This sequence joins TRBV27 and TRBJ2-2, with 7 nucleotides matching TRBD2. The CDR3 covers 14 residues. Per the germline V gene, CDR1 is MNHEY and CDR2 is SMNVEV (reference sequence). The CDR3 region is CVSSPHRDYGELFF. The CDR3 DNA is TGTGTCAGCAGTCCCCACCGGGACTACGGGGAGCTGTTTTTT.

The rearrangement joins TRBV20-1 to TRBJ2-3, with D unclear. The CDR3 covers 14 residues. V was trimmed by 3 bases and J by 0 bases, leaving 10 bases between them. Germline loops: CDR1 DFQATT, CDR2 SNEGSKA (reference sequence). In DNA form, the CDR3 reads TGCAGTGCTAGTCAAGGCAGGAGCACAGATACGCAGTATTTT. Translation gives CSASQGRSTDTQYF.

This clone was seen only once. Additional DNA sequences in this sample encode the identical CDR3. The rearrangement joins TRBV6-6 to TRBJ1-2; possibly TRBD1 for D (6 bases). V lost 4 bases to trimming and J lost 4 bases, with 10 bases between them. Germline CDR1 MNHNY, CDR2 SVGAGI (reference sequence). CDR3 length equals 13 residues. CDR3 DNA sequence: TGTGCCAGCAGTTCTCAGGGGAGCTATGGCTACACCTTC. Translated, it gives CASSSQGSYGYTF.

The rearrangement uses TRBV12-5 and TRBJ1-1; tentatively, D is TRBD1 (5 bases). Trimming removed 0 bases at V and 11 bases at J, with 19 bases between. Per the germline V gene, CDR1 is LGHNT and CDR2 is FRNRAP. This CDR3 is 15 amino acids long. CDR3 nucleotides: TGTGCTAGTGGTTTGGTACGGGCAGGGTCCGGGGGGGCTTTCTTT. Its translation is CASGLVRAGSGGAFF. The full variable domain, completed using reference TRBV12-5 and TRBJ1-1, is DARVTQTPRHKVTEMGQEVTMRCQPILGHNTVFWYRQTMMQGLELLAYFRNRAPLDDSGMPKDRFSAEMPDATLATLKIQPSEPRDSAVYFCASGLVRAGSGGAFFGQGTRLTVV.

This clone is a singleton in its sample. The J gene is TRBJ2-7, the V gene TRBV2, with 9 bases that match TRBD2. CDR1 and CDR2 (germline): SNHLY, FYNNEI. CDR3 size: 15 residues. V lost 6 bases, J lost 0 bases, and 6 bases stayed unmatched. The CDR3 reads CASRETSGSSYEQYF. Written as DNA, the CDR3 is TGTGCCAGCAGGGAGACTAGCGGAAGCTCCTACGAGCAGTACTTC.

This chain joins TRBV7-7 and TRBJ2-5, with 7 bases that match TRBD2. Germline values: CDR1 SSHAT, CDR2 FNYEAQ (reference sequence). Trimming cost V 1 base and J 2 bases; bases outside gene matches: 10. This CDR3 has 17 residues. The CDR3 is CASSLGGGTGWQETQYF. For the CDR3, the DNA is TGTGCCAGCAGCTTAGGCGGGGGAACGGGTTGGCAAGAGACCCAGTACTTC.

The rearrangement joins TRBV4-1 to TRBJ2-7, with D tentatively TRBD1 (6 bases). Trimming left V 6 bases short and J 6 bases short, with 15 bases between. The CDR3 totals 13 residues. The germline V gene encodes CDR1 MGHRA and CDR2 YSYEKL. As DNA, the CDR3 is TGCGCCAGCAGTCCGTCCAGGGGAAGCGAGCAGTACTTC. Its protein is CASSPSRGSEQYF.

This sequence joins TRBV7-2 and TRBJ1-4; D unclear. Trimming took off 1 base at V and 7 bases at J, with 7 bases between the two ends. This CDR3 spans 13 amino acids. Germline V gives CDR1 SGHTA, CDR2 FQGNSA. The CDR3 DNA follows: TGTGCCAGCAGCTTAGACAGCAGTGAAAAACTGTTTTTT. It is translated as CASSLDSSEKLFF.

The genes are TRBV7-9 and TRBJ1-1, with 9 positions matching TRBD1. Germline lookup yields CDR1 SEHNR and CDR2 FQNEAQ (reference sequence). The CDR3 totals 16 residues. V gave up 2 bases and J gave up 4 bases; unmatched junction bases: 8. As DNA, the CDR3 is TGTGCCAGCAGCTTAACCGACAGGGGGGACGGCACTGAAGCTTTCTTT. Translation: CASSLTDRGDGTEAFF.

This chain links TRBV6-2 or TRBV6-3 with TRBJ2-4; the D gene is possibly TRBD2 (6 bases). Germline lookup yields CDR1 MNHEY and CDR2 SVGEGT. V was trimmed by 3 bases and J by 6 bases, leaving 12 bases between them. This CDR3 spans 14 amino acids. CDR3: CASSYGRELNIQYF. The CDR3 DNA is TGTGCCAGCAGTTATGGGCGGGAACTAAACATTCAGTACTTC.